Many counts were recorded for the clone carrying this T cell receptor beta chain. What it recognizes is unknown. The data derive from a study of human T cells and chemical hapten exposure. Findings and limits, study-wide: Clustering by CDR3 similarity yielded significantly more large clusters from expanded TCRs than controls.

V was shortened by 6 bases and J by 1 base, with 12 bases between the two germline ends. The CDR3 is 14 amino acids. The germline V gene has CDR1 ENHRY and CDR2 SYGVKD. TCRdb itself ran the RACE reads through MiXCR, one entry per CDR3 protein. The repertoire holds some 71,000 distinct CDR3 sequences, with 10% as singletons. This sample's time point: patch test 2, 6 weeks after DPC sensitization. The treatment denotes: therapeutic diphenylcyclopropenone sensitization with weekly scalp DPC. Alopecia patients, 18 to 70 years old and DPC-suitable, served as donors. The rearrangement links TRBV10-3 to TRBJ1-1, with D hard to call. The TCR comes from a woman in her fifties or sixties with alopecia areata. Some clones in this sample may be carry-over from other donors' samples. This material consisted of whole blood, taken in connection with sensitization to the hapten diphenylcyclopropenone (DPC). The chain's CDR3 is CAIRATDSNTEAFF. DNA of the CDR3: TGTGCCATCAGGGCTACGGACTCGAACACTGAAGCTTTCTTT.